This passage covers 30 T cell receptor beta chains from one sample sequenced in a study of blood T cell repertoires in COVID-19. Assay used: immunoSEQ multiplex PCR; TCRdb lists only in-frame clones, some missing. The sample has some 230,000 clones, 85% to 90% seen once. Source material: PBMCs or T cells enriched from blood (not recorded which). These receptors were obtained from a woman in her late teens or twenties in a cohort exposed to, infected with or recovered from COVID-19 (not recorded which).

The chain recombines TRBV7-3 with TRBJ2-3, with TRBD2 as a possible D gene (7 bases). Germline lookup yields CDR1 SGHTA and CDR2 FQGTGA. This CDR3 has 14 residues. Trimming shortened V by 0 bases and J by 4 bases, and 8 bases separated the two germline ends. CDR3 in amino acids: CASSLTGGPDTQYF. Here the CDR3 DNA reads TGTGCCAGCAGCTTAACGGGGGGGCCAGATACGCAGTATTTT.

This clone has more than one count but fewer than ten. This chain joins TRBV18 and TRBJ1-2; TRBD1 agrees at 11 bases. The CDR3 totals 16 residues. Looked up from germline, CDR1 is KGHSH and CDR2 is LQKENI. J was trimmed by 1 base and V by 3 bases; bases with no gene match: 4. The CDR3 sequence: CASSPVGTGGNYGYTF. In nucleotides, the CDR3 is TGTGCCAGCTCACCGGTCGGGACAGGGGGTAACTATGGCTACACCTTC.

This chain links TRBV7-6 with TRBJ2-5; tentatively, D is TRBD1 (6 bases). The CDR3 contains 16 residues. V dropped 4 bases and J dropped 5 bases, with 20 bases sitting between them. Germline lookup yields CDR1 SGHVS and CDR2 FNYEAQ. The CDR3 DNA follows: TGTGCCAGCAGCTCGGCCCGGGACACAAACGGCGAGACCCAGTACTTC. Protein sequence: CASSSARDTNGETQYF. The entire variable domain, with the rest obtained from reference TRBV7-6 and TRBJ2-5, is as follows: GAGVSQSPRYKVTKRGQDVALRCDPISGHVSLYWYRQALGQGPEFLTYFNYEAQQDKSGLPNDRFSAERPEGSISTLTIQRTEQRDSAMYRCASSSARDTNGETQYFGPGTRLLVL.

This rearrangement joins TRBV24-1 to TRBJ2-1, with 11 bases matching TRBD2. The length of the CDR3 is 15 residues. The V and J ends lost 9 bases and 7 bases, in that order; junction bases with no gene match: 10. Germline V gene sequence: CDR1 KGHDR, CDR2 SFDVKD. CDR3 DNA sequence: TGTGCCACCCAAGCCCCCGGGACTAGCGGTAATGAGCAGTTCTTC. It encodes CATQAPGTSGNEQFF.

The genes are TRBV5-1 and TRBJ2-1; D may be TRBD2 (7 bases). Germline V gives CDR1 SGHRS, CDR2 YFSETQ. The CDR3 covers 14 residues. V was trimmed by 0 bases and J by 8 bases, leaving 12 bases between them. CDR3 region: CASSLGPGGDEQFF. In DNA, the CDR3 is TGCGCCAGCAGCTTGGGCCCGGGGGGCGATGAGCAGTTCTTC.

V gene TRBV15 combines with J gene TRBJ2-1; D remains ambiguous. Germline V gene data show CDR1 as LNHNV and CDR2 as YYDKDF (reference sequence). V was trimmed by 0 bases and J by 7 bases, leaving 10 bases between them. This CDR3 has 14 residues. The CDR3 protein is CATSRDNARNEQFF. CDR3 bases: TGTGCCACCAGCAGAGATAATGCACGGAATGAGCAGTTCTTC.

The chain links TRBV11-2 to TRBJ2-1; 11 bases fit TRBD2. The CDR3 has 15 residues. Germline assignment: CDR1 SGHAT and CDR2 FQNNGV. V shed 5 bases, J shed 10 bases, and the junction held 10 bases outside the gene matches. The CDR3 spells CASSPGTSGRQEQFF. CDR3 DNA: TGTGCCAGCAGCCCCGGGACTAGCGGCAGGCAGGAGCAGTTCTTC. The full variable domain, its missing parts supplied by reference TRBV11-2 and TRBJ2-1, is EAGVAQSPRYKIIEKRQSVAFWCNPISGHATLYWYQQILGQGPKLLIQFQNNGVVDDSQLPKDRFSAERLKGVDSTLKIQPAKLEDSAVYLCASSPGTSGRQEQFFGPGTRLTVL.

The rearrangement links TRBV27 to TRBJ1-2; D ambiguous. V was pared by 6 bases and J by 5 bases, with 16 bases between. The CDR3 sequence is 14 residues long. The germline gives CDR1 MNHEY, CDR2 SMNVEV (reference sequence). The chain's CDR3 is CASSPSGVGYGYTF. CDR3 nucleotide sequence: TGTGCCAGCAGCCCCAGCGGAGTCGGATATGGCTACACCTTC.

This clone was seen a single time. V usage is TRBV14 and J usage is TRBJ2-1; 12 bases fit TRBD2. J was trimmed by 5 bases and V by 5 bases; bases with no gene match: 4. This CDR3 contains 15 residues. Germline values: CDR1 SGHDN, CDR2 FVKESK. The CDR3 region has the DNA TGTGCCAGCAGCGCTCTAGCGGGAGGGGACAATGAGCAGTTCTTC. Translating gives CASSALAGGDNEQFF.

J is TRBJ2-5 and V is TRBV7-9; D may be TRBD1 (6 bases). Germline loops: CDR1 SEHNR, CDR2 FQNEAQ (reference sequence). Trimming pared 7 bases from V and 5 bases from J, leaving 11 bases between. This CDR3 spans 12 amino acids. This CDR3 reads CASKAGDETQYF. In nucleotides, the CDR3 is TGTGCCAGCAAGGCAGGGGACGAGACCCAGTACTTC.

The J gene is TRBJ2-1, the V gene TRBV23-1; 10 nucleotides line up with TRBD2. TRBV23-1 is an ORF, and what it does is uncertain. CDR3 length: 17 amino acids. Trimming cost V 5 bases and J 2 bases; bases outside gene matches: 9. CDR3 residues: CASSFGLAVITYNEQFF. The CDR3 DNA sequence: TGCGCCAGCAGTTTTGGACTAGCGGTTATTACCTACAATGAGCAGTTCTTC.

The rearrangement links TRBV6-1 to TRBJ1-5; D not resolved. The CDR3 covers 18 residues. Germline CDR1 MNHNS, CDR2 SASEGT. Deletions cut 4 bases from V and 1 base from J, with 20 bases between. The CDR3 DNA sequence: TGTGCCAGCAGTGGAGACACCACCCGAGTTGGCAGCAATCAGCCCCAGCATTTT. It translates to CASSGDTTRVGSNQPQHF.

Here the CDR3 DNA reads TGCGCCAGCAGCTCAACTCCGGGACAGGGATACGAGCAGTACTTC. Residues: CASSSTPGQGYEQYF. The rearrangement joins TRBV5-1 to TRBJ2-7, with 9 nucleotides matching TRBD1. Per the germline V gene, CDR1 is SGHRS and CDR2 is YFSETQ. The CDR3 runs 15 residues. The J segment lost 4 bases and the V segment lost 3 bases, leaving 8 bases of the junction unmatched.

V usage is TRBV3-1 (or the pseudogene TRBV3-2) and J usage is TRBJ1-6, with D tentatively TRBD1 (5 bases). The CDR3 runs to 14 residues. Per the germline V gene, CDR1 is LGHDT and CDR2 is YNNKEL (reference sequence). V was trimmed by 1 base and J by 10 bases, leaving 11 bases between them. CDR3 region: CASSQGQNRSPLHF. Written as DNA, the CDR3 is TGTGCCAGCAGCCAAGGACAGAACCGATCACCCCTCCACTTT.

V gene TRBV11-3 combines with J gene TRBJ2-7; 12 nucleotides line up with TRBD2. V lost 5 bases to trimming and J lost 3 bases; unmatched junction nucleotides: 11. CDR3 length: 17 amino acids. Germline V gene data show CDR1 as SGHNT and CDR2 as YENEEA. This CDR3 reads CASSRSPGLAGFYEQYF. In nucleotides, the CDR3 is TGTGCCAGCAGCCGCTCACCGGGACTAGCGGGCTTCTACGAGCAGTACTTC.

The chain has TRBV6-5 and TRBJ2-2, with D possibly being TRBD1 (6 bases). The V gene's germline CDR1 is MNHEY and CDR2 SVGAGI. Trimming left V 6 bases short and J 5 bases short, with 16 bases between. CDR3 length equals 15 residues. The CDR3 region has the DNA TGTGCCAGCAGACCGGGGACATTGGAGACCGGGGAGCTGTTTTTT. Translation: CASRPGTLETGELFF.

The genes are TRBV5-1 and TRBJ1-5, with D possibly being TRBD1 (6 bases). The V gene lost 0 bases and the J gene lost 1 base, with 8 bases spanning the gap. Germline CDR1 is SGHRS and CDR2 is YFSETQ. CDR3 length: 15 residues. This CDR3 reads CASSLDGQSNQPQHF. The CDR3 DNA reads TGCGCCAGCAGCTTGGATGGACAGAGCAATCAGCCCCAGCATTTT.

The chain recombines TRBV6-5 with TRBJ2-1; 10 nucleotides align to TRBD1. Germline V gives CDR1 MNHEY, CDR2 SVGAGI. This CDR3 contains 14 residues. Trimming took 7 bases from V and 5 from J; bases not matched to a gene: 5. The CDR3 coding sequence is TGTGCCAGCAACTTCGGGACAGGGGACAATGAGCAGTTCTTC. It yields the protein CASNFGTGDNEQFF.

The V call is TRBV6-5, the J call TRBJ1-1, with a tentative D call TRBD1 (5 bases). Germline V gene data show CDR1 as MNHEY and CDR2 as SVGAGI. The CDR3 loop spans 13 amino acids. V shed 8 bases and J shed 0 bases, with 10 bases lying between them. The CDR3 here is CASLRGLNTEAFF. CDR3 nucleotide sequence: TGTGCCAGCTTAAGGGGATTGAACACTGAAGCTTTCTTT.

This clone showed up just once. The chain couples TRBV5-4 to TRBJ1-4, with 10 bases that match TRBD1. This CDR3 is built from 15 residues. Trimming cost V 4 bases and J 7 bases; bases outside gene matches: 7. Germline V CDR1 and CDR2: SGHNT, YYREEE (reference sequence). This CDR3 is CASSAGTGVTEKLFF. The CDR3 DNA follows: TGTGCCAGCAGCGCCGGGACAGGGGTGACTGAAAAACTGTTTTTT.

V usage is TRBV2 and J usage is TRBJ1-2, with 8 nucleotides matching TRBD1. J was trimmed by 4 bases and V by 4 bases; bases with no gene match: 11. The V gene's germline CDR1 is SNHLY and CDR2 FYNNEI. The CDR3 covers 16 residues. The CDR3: CASSGDAGGAGYGYTF. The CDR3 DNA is TGTGCCAGCAGTGGTGATGCAGGGGGCGCCGGCTATGGCTACACCTTC.

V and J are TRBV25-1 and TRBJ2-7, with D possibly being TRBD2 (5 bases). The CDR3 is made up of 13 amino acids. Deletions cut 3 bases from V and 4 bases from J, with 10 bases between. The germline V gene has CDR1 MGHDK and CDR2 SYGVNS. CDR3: CASSDGLAYEQYF. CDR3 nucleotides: TGTGCCAGCAGTGACGGACTCGCTTACGAGCAGTACTTC.

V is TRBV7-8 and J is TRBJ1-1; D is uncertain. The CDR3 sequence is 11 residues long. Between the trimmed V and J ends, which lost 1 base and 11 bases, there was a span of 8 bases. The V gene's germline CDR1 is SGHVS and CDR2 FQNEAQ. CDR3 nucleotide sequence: TGTGCCAGCAGCTTAGATTCCTTTGCTTTCTTT. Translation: CASSLDSFAFF.

CDR3 sequence (DNA): TGTGCCAGCAGCTTAGAGATAGCGGGGGGGCCTGAGCAGTTCTTC. This sequence encodes CASSLEIAGGPEQFF. The chain carries TRBV11-2 and TRBJ2-1, with 11 nucleotides matching TRBD2. CDR1 and CDR2 from the germline V gene are SGHAT and FQNNGV. After removal of 0 bases from V and 9 bases from J, the junction contained 4 bases not matched to a gene. The CDR3 contains 15 residues. Using reference TRBV11-2 and TRBJ2-1 for the parts outside the CDR3, the full variable domain is EAGVAQSPRYKIIEKRQSVAFWCNPISGHATLYWYQQILGQGPKLLIQFQNNGVVDDSQLPKDRFSAERLKGVDSTLKIQPAKLEDSAVYLCASSLEIAGGPEQFFGPGTRLTVL.

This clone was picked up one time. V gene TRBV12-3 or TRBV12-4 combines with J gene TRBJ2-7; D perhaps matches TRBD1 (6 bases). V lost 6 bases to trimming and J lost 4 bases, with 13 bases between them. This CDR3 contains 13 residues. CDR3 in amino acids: CASSTGIGYEQYF. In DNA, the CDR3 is TGTGCCAGCAGCACAGGGATAGGGTACGAGCAGTACTTC.

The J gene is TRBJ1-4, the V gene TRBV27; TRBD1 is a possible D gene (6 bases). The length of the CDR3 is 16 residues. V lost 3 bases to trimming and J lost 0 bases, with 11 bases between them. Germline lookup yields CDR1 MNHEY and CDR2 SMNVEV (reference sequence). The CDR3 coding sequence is TGTGCCAGCAGTTTGCAGGGGTCTGCAACTAATGAAAAACTGTTTTTT. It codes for CASSLQGSATNEKLFF.

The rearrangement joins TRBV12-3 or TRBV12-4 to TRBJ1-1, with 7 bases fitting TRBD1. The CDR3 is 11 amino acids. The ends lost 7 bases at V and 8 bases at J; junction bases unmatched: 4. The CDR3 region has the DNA TGTGCCAGCACACAGACAGGGGAAGCTTTCTTT. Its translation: CASTQTGEAFF.

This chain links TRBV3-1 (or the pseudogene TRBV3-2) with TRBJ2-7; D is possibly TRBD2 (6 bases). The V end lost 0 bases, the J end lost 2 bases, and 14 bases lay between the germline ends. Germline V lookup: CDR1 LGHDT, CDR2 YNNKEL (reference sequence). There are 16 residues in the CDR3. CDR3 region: CASSQDVPGVTYEQYF. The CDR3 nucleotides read TGTGCCAGCAGCCAAGATGTTCCGGGAGTCACCTACGAGCAGTACTTC.

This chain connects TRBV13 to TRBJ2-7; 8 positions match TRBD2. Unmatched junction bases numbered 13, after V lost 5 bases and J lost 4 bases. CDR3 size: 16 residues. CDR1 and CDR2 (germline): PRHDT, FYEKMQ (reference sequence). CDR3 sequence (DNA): TGTGCCAGCAGCCCGCCGGGGAGCGGGGGTAGGTACGAGCAGTACTTC. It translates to CASSPPGSGGRYEQYF. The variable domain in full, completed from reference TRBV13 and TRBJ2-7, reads AAGVIQSPRHLIKEKRETATLKCYPIPRHDTVYWYQQGPGQDPQFLISFYEKMQSDKGSIPDRFSAQQFSDYHSELNMSSLELGDSALYFCASSPPGSGGRYEQYFGPGTRLTVT.

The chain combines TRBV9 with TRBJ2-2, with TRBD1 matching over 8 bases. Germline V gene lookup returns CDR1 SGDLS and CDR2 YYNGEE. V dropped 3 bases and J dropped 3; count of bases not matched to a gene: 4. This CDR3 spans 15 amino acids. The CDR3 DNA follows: TGTGCCAGCAGCGCCTCAGGGGGCTACACCGGGGAGCTGTTTTTT. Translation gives CASSASGGYTGELFF.